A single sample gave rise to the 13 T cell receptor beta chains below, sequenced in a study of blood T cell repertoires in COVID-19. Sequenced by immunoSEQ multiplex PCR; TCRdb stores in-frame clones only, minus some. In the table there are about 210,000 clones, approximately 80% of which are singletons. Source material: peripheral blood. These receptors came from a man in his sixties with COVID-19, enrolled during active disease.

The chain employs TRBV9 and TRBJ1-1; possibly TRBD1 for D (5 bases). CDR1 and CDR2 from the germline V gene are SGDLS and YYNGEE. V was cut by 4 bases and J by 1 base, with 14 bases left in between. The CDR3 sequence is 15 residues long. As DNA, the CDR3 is TGTGCCAGCAGCCCATCTGGGGGGGAGAACACTGAAGCTTTCTTT. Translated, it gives CASSPSGGENTEAFF.

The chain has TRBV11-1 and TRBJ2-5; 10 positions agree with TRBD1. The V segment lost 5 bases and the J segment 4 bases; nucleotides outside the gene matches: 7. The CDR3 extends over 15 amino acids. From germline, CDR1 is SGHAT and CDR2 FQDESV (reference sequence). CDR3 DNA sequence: TGTGCCAGCAGCCCGGGACAGGGGAGGTTAGAGACCCAGTACTTC. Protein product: CASSPGQGRLETQYF.

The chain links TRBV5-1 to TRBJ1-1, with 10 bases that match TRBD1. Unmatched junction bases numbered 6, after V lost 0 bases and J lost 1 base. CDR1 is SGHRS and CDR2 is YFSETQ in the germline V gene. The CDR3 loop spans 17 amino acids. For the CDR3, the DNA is TGCGCCAGCAGCTTGGATGGGACAGGGGTCCGGAACACTGAAGCTTTCTTT. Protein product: CASSLDGTGVRNTEAFF. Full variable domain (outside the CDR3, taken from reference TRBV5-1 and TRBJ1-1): KAGVTQTPRYLIKTRGQQVTLSCSPISGHRSVSWYQQTPGQGLQFLFEYFSETQRNKGNFPGRFSGRQFSNSRSEMNVSTLELGDSALYLCASSLDGTGVRNTEAFFGQGTRLTVV.

The CDR3 reads CASSLSAGELFF. CDR3 nucleotide sequence: TGTGCCAGCAGCCTGAGCGCCGGGGAGCTGTTTTTT. This rearrangement joins TRBV7-8 to TRBJ2-2; D call uncertain. There are 12 residues in the CDR3. V was cut by 5 bases and J by 6 bases, with 7 bases left in between. Germline CDR1 SGHVS, CDR2 FQNEAQ.

CDR3: CSVGTATSNQPQHF. The CDR3 DNA is TGCAGCGTTGGGACAGCCACTAGCAATCAGCCCCAGCATTTT. The rearrangement uses TRBV29-1 and TRBJ1-5; tentative D call: TRBD1 (6 bases). The germline CDR1 and CDR2 sequences are SQVTM and ANQGSEA. This CDR3 is built from 14 residues. Trimming left V 4 bases short and J 0 bases short, with 10 bases between.

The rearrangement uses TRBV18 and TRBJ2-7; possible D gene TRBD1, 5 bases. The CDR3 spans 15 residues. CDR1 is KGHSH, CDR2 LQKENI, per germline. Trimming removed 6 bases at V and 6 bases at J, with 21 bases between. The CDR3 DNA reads TGTGCCAGCTCCCCCACTAAGGACAAAGGTCTCGAGCAGTACTTC. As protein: CASSPTKDKGLEQYF.

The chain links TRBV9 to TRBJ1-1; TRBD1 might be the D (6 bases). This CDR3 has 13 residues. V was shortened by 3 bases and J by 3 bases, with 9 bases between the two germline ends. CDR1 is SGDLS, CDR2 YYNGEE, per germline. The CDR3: CASSASGDTEAFF. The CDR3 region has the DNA TGTGCCAGCAGCGCCTCAGGGGACACTGAAGCTTTCTTT.

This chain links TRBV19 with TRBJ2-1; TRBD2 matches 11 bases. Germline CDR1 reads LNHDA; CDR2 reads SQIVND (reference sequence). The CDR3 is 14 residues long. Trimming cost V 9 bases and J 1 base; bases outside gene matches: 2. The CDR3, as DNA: TGTGCCAGCAGGACTAGCGGGTCCTACAATGAGCAGTTCTTC. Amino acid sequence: CASRTSGSYNEQFF. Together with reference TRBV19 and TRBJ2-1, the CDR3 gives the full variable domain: DGGITQSPKYLFRKEGQNVTLSCEQNLNHDAMYWYRQDPGQGLRLIYYSQIVNDFQKGDIAEGYSVSREKKESFPLTVTSAQKNPTAFYLCASRTSGSYNEQFFGPGTRLTVL.

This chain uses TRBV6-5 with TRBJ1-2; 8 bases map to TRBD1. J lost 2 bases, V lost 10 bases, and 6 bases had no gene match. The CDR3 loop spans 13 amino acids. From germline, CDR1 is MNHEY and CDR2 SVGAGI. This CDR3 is CATGTGSNYGYTF. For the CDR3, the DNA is TGTGCCACCGGGACAGGATCCAACTATGGCTACACCTTC.

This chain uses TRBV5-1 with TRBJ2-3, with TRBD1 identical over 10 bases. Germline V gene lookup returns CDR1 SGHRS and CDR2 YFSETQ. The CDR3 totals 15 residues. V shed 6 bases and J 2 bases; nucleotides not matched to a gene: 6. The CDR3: CASTPDRGTTDTQYF. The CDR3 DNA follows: TGCGCCAGCACCCCGGACAGGGGGACCACAGATACGCAGTATTTT.

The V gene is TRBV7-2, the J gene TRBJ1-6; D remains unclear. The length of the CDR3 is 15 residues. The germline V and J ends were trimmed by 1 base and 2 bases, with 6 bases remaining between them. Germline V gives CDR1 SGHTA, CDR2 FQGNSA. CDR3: CASSLGLTYNSPLHF. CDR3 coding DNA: TGTGCCAGCAGCTTAGGGCTTACCTATAATTCACCCCTCCACTTT. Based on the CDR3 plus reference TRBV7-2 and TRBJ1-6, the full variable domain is GAGVSQSPSNKVTEKGKDVELRCDPISGHTALYWYRQSLGQGLEFLIYFQGNSAPDKSGLPSDRFSAERTGGSVSTLTIQRTQQEDSAVYLCASSLGLTYNSPLHFGNGTRLTVT.

In nucleotides, the CDR3 is TGTGCCTGGAGTTTAGGGACAGGGAACACTGAAGCTTTCTTT. Translated, it gives CAWSLGTGNTEAFF. The chain combines TRBV30 with TRBJ1-1; 8 positions agree with TRBD1. This CDR3 spans 14 amino acids. Per the germline V gene, CDR1 is GTSNPN and CDR2 is SVGIG (reference sequence). V gave up 2 bases and J gave up 1 base; unmatched junction bases: 3.

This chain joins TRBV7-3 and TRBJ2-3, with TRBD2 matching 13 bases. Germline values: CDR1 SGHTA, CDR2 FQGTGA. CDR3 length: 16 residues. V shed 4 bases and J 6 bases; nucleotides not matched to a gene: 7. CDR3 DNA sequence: TGTGCCAGCAGCTCTGGACTAGCGGGGGCTCTTGATACGCAGTATTTT. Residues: CASSSGLAGALDTQYF. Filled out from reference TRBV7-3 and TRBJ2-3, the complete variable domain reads GAGVSQTPSNKVTEKGKYVELRCDPISGHTALYWYRQSLGQGPEFLIYFQGTGAADDSGLPNDRFFAVRPEGSVSTLKIQRTERGDSAVYLCASSSGLAGALDTQYFGPGTRLTVL.